This T cell receptor (beta chain) came from a study of T cell responses to AZD1222 COVID-19 vaccine. As for the study in general: Pooling of second doses given at about 4 or about 12 weeks was done.

Germline-derived CDR1 and CDR2 are SGHTA and FQGNSA. CDR3 length: 13 residues. With 2 bases removed from V and 1 base from J, the gap between germline ends came to 3 bases. Only in-frame clones appear in the TCRdb table, and some are missing; sequencing was by immunoSEQ multiplex PCR. The sample holds about 120,000 clones, 92% seen once. J is TRBJ1-3 and V is TRBV7-2; D is ambiguous. This material consisted of peripheral blood, taken on day 0 of AZD1222 vaccination. The receptor was isolated from an adult in good health. The CDR3 region has the DNA TGTGCCAGCAGCTTACGATCTGGAAACACCATATATTTT. Encoded protein: CASSLRSGNTIYF.